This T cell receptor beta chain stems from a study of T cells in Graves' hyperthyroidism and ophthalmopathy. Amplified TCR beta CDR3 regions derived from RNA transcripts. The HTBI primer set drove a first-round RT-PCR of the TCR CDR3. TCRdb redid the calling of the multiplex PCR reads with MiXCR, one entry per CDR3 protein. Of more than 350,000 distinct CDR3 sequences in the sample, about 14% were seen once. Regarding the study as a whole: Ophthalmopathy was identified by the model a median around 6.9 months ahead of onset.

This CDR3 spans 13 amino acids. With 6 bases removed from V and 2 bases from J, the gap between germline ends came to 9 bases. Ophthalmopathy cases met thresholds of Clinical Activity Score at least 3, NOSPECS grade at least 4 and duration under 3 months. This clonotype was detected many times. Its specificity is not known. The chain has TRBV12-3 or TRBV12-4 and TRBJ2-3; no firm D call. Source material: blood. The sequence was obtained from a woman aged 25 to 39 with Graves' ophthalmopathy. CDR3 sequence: CASSIQITDTQYF. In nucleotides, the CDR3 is TGTGCCAGCAGCATACAGATCACAGATACGCAGTATTTT.